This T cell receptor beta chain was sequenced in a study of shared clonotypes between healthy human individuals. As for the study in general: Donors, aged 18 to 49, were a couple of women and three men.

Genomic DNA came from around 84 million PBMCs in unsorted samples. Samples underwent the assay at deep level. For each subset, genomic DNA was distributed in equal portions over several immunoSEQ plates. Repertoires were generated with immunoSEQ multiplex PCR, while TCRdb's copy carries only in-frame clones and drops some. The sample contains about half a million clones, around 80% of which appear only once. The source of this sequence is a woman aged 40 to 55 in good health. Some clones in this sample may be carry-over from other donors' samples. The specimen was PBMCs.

DNA for the CDR3: TGCAGCGTTGAGCGGGGGGGACACAATGAGCAGTTCTTC. It yields the protein CSVERGGHNEQFF. The chain links TRBV29-1 to TRBJ2-1, with 9 bases identical to TRBD2. Trimming removed 3 bases from V and 5 bases from J; junction bases left unmatched: 2. This CDR3 contains 13 residues. Germline V gene lookup returns CDR1 SQVTM and CDR2 ANQGSEA.